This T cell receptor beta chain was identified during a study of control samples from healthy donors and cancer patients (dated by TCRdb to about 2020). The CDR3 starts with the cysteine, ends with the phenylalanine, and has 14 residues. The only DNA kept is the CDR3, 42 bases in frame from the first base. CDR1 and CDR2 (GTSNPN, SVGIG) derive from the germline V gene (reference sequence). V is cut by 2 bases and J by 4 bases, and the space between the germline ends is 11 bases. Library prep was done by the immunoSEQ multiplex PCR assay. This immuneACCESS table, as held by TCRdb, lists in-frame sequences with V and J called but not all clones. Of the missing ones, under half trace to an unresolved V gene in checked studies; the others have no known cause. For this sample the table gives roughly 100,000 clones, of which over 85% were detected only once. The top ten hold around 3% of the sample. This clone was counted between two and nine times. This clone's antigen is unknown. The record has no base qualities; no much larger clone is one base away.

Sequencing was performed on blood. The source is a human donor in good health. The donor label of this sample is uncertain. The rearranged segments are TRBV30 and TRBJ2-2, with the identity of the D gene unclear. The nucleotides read TGTGCCTGGAGTCTTGGCGCCCCCACCGGGGAGCTGTTTTTT. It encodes CAWSLGAPTGELFF.